Shown below are 32 T cell receptor beta chains from a single sample sequenced in a study of blood T cell repertoires in COVID-19. The protocol was immunoSEQ multiplex PCR, while the TCRdb copy is restricted to in-frame clones and leaves out a portion. The sample carries 70,000 to 80,000 clones, over 70% recorded once. The sequencing sample was made of peripheral blood. These receptors were collected from a man aged 50 to 59 with acute or convalescent COVID-19.

The rearrangement uses TRBV5-1 and TRBJ1-5; D gene ambiguous. The germline V and J ends were trimmed by 4 bases and 7 bases, with 12 bases remaining between them. Germline V gene sequence: CDR1 SGHRS, CDR2 YFSETQ. CDR3 length equals 13 residues. The CDR3, as DNA: TGCGCCAGCAGCGAGGCCCGAGGACAGCCCCAGCATTTT. It translates to CASSEARGQPQHF.

The chain recombines TRBV5-4 with TRBJ2-1; 9 bases are shared with TRBD2. CDR1 is SGHNT, CDR2 YYREEE, per germline (reference sequence). The CDR3 loop spans 15 amino acids. V was pared by 0 bases and J by 8 bases, with 6 bases of the junction left unmatched. The CDR3 here is CASSLEAGGPYEQFF. The CDR3, as DNA: TGTGCCAGCAGCTTGGAGGCGGGGGGGCCCTATGAGCAGTTCTTC.

This clone showed up just a few times. The rearrangement links TRBV7-2 to TRBJ1-6; D gene uncertain. Germline values: CDR1 SGHTA, CDR2 FQGNSA. The CDR3 runs 12 residues. The ends were cut back, 8 bases at V and 4 bases at J, with 6 bases in the middle. CDR3 loop: CASSTYNSPLHF. CDR3 nucleotides: TGTGCCAGCTCGACATATAATTCACCCCTCCACTTT.

The gene calls are TRBV5-4 and TRBJ1-2; the match to TRBD1 covers 7 bases. V lost 4 bases and J lost 3; bases outside the gene matches: 9. Germline lookup yields CDR1 SGHNT and CDR2 YYREEE (reference sequence). The CDR3 spans 15 residues. The CDR3 DNA is TGTGCCAGCAGCCTAGGGACAGAACACTACTATGGCTACACCTTC. Encoded protein: CASSLGTEHYYGYTF.

CDR3 in amino acids: CASRRGSGNTIYF. CDR3 nucleotides: TGTGCCAGTCGCCGGGGCTCTGGAAACACCATATATTTT. The chain couples TRBV19 to TRBJ1-3; unclear D gene. The V gene lost 8 bases and the J gene lost 0 bases, with 8 bases spanning the gap. The CDR3 extends over 13 amino acids. Germline V gives CDR1 LNHDA, CDR2 SQIVND (reference sequence).

This clone was seen a few times. The V call is TRBV3-1 (or the pseudogene TRBV3-2), the J call TRBJ1-6; the match to TRBD1 covers 9 bases. In germline, CDR1 is LGHDT, CDR2 YNNKEL (reference sequence). V gave up 8 bases and J gave up 5 bases; unmatched junction bases: 10. The CDR3 covers 16 residues. Here the CDR3 reads CASQDGTGINNSPLHF. The CDR3 DNA follows: TGTGCCAGCCAAGACGGGACAGGGATCAATAATTCACCCCTCCACTTT.

The chain employs TRBV3-1 (or the pseudogene TRBV3-2) and TRBJ1-3, with TRBD1 matching 9 bases. The V and J ends lost 3 bases and 0 bases, in that order; junction bases with no gene match: 6. Looked up from germline, CDR1 is LGHDT and CDR2 is YNNKEL (reference sequence). The CDR3 consists of 17 residues. The CDR3 DNA reads TGTGCCAGCAGCCAGTGGGACAGGGTATACTCTGGAAACACCATATATTTT. It translates to CASSQWDRVYSGNTIYF.

This clone occurred a few times. The germline gene is not matched at one end of the junction; a read error may be the cause. This chain connects TRBV14 to TRBJ1-1; the D is unclear. Germline loops: CDR1 SGHDN, CDR2 FVKESK. This CDR3 spans 12 amino acids. For the CDR3, the DNA is TGTGCCAGCAGCCAAGTATCGTCGTGGCTAGTCTTT. This sequence encodes CASSQVSSWLVF.

This clone has only a few counts. This chain connects TRBV5-1 to TRBJ2-1; 9 bases fit TRBD2. Trimming at V came to 1 base and at J to 0 bases, leaving 2 bases not matched to a gene. The CDR3 has 16 amino acids. The germline gives CDR1 SGHRS, CDR2 YFSETQ. The CDR3 DNA follows: TGCGCCAGCAGCTTGCTTAGCGGGAGCTCCTACAATGAGCAGTTCTTC. The encoded protein is CASSLLSGSSYNEQFF. The full variable domain, with the rest looked up from reference TRBV5-1 and TRBJ2-1, is KAGVTQTPRYLIKTRGQQVTLSCSPISGHRSVSWYQQTPGQGLQFLFEYFSETQRNKGNFPGRFSGRQFSNSRSEMNVSTLELGDSALYLCASSLLSGSSYNEQFFGPGTRLTVL.

The chain has TRBV28 and TRBJ1-1; 10 bases match TRBD1. Germline V gene data show CDR1 as MDHEN and CDR2 as SYDVKM. The CDR3 has 15 residues. Trimming took 6 bases from V and 11 from J; bases not matched to a gene: 15. For the CDR3, the DNA is TGTGCCAGCAGATCCCTCCTCGGGACAGGGGACGGGGCTTTCTTT. Translation gives CASRSLLGTGDGAFF.

V gene TRBV19 combines with J gene TRBJ1-2; TRBD1 might be the D (6 bases). The CDR3 contains 13 residues. Germline V gene lookup returns CDR1 LNHDA and CDR2 SQIVND (reference sequence). Trimming cost V 7 bases and J 4 bases, with 13 bases left between them. This CDR3 reads CASTKQGGYGYTF. In nucleotides, the CDR3 is TGTGCCAGTACTAAACAGGGTGGCTATGGCTACACCTTC.

This clone occurred a few times. V and J are TRBV5-1 and TRBJ2-1; maybe TRBD2 (5 bases). Germline V gene lookup returns CDR1 SGHRS and CDR2 YFSETQ. Trimming pared 4 bases from V and 5 bases from J, leaving 10 bases between. This CDR3 has 13 residues. DNA of the CDR3: TGCGCCAGCAGCCCGTGGGGAGACAATGAGCAGTTCTTC. Translated, it gives CASSPWGDNEQFF.

V usage is TRBV2 and J usage is TRBJ2-7; TRBD1 agrees at 7 bases. The CDR3 spans 13 residues. With 7 bases clipped from V and 1 base from J, the junction kept 4 bases outside the gene matches. Germline V gene data show CDR1 as SNHLY and CDR2 as FYNNEI. This CDR3 reads CASKQGTSYEQYF. CDR3 DNA sequence: TGTGCCAGCAAACAGGGGACATCCTACGAGCAGTACTTC.

The V gene is TRBV5-1, the J gene TRBJ2-5, with D possibly TRBD1 on 6 matching bases. The V end lost 4 bases, the J end lost 0 bases, and 10 bases lay between the germline ends. This CDR3 is built from 14 residues. CDR1 is SGHRS and CDR2 is YFSETQ in the germline V gene. The CDR3 here is CASSPRQDQETQYF. Written as DNA, the CDR3 is TGCGCCAGCAGCCCCAGACAGGACCAAGAGACCCAGTACTTC. Looking up the rest from reference TRBV5-1 and TRBJ2-5 gives the full variable domain: KAGVTQTPRYLIKTRGQQVTLSCSPISGHRSVSWYQQTPGQGLQFLFEYFSETQRNKGNFPGRFSGRQFSNSRSEMNVSTLELGDSALYLCASSPRQDQETQYFGPGTRLLVL.

In this sample, this clone turned up once. The chain joins TRBV5-1 to TRBJ1-4; possibly TRBD1 for D (6 bases). The V end was cut by 4 bases, the J end by 8 bases, with 15 bases between. This CDR3 is built from 14 residues. Germline CDR1 SGHRS, CDR2 YFSETQ. The CDR3 bases are TGCGCCAGCAGCCCACAGGGAAAGAACGAAAAACTGTTTTTT. Protein sequence: CASSPQGKNEKLFF.

The chain is built from TRBV7-6 and TRBJ2-5, with a weak D call TRBD2 (6 bases). V gave up 1 base and J gave up 7 bases, with 19 bases separating them. This CDR3 spans 16 amino acids. From germline, CDR1 is SGHVS and CDR2 FNYEAQ. Written as DNA, the CDR3 is TGTGCCAGCAGCTTAGGCCGACTAGTAAAGAAGGGGACCCAGTACTTC. Its protein is CASSLGRLVKKGTQYF.

The chain uses TRBV3-1 (or the pseudogene TRBV3-2) and TRBJ2-3, with a weak D call TRBD1 (6 bases). The V gene lost 1 base and the J gene lost 7 bases, with 12 bases spanning the gap. Germline V lookup: CDR1 LGHDT, CDR2 YNNKEL (reference sequence). This CDR3 is 14 amino acids long. CDR3 loop: CASSQGGQLNTQYF. Written as DNA, the CDR3 is TGTGCCAGCAGCCAAGGCGGACAGTTGAATACGCAGTATTTT.

The chain recombines TRBV6-2 or TRBV6-3 with TRBJ2-7, with a weak D call TRBD2 (5 bases). Germline-derived CDR1 and CDR2 are MNHEY and SVGEGT. The CDR3 runs to 15 residues. V lost 0 bases, J lost 3 bases, and 12 bases lay in between. The CDR3 DNA sequence: TGTGCCAGCAGTTACTCGGTGGAGGATTTCTACGAGCAGTACTTC. Encoded protein: CASSYSVEDFYEQYF.

This rearrangement joins TRBV12-5 to TRBJ1-4; the D is unclear. Trimming left V 7 bases short and J 8 bases short, with 14 bases between. Germline V gene sequence: CDR1 LGHNT, CDR2 FRNRAP. The CDR3 spans 13 residues. The chain's CDR3 is CASARTLTEKLFF. The CDR3 DNA is TGTGCTAGTGCCAGGACTTTAACGGAAAAACTGTTTTTT.

The chain is built from TRBV7-2 and TRBJ1-2; D is unresolved. The CDR3 consists of 13 residues. Germline V lookup: CDR1 SGHTA, CDR2 FQGNSA. V gave up 5 bases and J gave up 7 bases, with 14 bases separating them. CDR3 in amino acids: CASSPTLSSGYTF. The CDR3 DNA is TGTGCCAGCAGCCCGACCCTCTCTAGTGGCTACACCTTC.

The chain carries TRBV19 and TRBJ1-1, with D possibly matching TRBD1 (5 bases). The length of the CDR3 is 13 residues. In germline, CDR1 is LNHDA, CDR2 SQIVND (reference sequence). Trimming took off 4 bases at V and 3 bases at J, with 9 bases between the two ends. The chain's CDR3 is CASSRAGDTEAFF. The CDR3 DNA reads as TGTGCCAGTAGTAGGGCGGGGGACACTGAAGCTTTCTTT.

The J gene is TRBJ1-2, the V gene TRBV28; 9 bases fit TRBD1. The J segment lost 6 bases and the V segment lost 6 bases, leaving 11 bases of the junction unmatched. The CDR3 extends over 15 amino acids. Germline V gene lookup returns CDR1 MDHEN and CDR2 SYDVKM. CDR3: CASSSKWTGDDGYTF. The CDR3 coding sequence is TGTGCCAGCAGCTCAAAATGGACAGGGGACGATGGCTACACCTTC.

The rearrangement uses TRBV7-9 and TRBJ2-7; tentatively, D is TRBD2 (6 bases). Trimming removed 5 bases from V and 3 bases from J, with 14 bases in between. The V gene's germline CDR1 is SEHNR and CDR2 FQNEAQ (reference sequence). The CDR3 extends over 14 amino acids. For the CDR3, the DNA is TGTGCCAGCAGCACCTGGGACTCCGTCTACGAGCAGTACTTC. It encodes CASSTWDSVYEQYF.

This sequence joins TRBV28 and TRBJ2-7, with 8 nucleotides matching TRBD1. Germline lookup yields CDR1 MDHEN and CDR2 SYDVKM. The trim removed 5 bases at V and 1 base at J, leaving 7 bases unmatched. The CDR3 covers 15 residues. DNA for the CDR3: TGTGCCAGCAGTCCCTGGGGGGACAGGTCCTACGAGCAGTACTTC. Translation: CASSPWGDRSYEQYF.

The rearrangement uses TRBV7-8 and TRBJ1-4; perhaps TRBD1 as D (6 bases). The germline V gene has CDR1 SGHVS and CDR2 FQNEAQ. CDR3 size: 15 residues. Trimming took 4 bases from V and 10 from J, leaving 19 bases between them. The CDR3 DNA sequence: TGTGCCAGCAGCTCTCAAACAGGGCTGGCTTCAAAACTGTTTTTT. This codes for CASSSQTGLASKLFF.

This rearrangement joins TRBV30 to TRBJ1-1; D is unclear. The CDR3 length is 12 residues. Trimming cost V 4 bases and J 6 bases, with 12 bases left between them. Germline loops: CDR1 GTSNPN, CDR2 SVGIG (reference sequence). CDR3 residues: CAWNSLRAEAFF. DNA for the CDR3: TGTGCCTGGAACAGCCTTCGCGCTGAAGCTTTCTTT.

The rearrangement uses TRBV2 and TRBJ1-1, with D perhaps TRBD1 (6 bases). The CDR3 has 14 amino acids. The V gene lost 6 bases and the J gene lost 6 bases, with 17 bases spanning the gap. Germline-derived CDR1 and CDR2 are SNHLY and FYNNEI. The CDR3 region is CASSMNRVEAEAFF. CDR3 DNA sequence: TGTGCCAGCAGCATGAACAGGGTTGAAGCTGAAGCTTTCTTT.

The sample holds a few counts of this clone. The chain links TRBV7-2 to TRBJ1-1, with D uncertain. Germline V gene sequence: CDR1 SGHTA, CDR2 FQGNSA. Trimming cost V 4 bases and J 0 bases, with 6 bases left between them. This CDR3 contains 13 residues. The CDR3 protein is CASSSGMNTEAFF. CDR3 in DNA: TGTGCCAGCAGCTCGGGAATGAACACTGAAGCTTTCTTT.

CDR3 protein: CASSQGQDYGYTF. In nucleotides, the CDR3 is TGTGCCAGCAGCCAGGGACAGGATTATGGCTACACCTTC. The chain employs TRBV6-2 or TRBV6-3 and TRBJ1-2; 8 nucleotides agree with TRBD1. Per germline, CDR1 MNHEY and CDR2 SVGEGT. The V segment lost 6 bases and the J segment 5 bases; nucleotides outside the gene matches: 5. The CDR3 has 13 residues.

The chain is built from TRBV21-1 and TRBJ2-7; the table gives TRBD1 as D, unverified against the DNA. TRBV21-1 is a pseudogene segment. This CDR3 is 14 amino acids long. CDR3 DNA sequence: TGTGCCACCTTCATCCCCAGGGGGTCCTACGAGCAGTACTTC. Its translation: CATFIPRGSYEQYF.

The chain joins TRBV4-2 to TRBJ2-1; 11 bases align to TRBD2. The CDR3 spans 17 residues. Unmatched junction bases numbered 5, after V lost 2 bases and J lost 2 bases. Per the germline V gene, CDR1 is LGHNA and CDR2 is YNFKEQ. CDR3 nucleotide sequence: TGTGCCAGCAGCCAAAGGGCTAGCGGGGGGCCCTACAATGAGCAGTTCTTC. This translates into CASSQRASGGPYNEQFF.

The V gene is TRBV7-6, the J gene TRBJ2-2; 7 bases line up with TRBD2. The CDR3 covers 17 residues. Per germline, CDR1 SGHVS and CDR2 FNYEAQ. After removal of 5 bases from V and 3 bases from J, the junction contained 12 bases not matched to a gene. CDR3 nucleotides: TGTGCCAGCAGCCGTACGCCGGGACTACCTGACACCGGGGAGCTGTTTTTT. It yields the protein CASSRTPGLPDTGELFF. Together with reference TRBV7-6 and TRBJ2-2, the CDR3 gives the full variable domain: GAGVSQSPRYKVTKRGQDVALRCDPISGHVSLYWYRQALGQGPEFLTYFNYEAQQDKSGLPNDRFSAERPEGSISTLTIQRTEQRDSAMYRCASSRTPGLPDTGELFFGEGSRLTVL.